Below, one T cell receptor beta chain is given with its context. Its antigen is not known. Viral peptide pools were used in the ViraFEST assay to expand antigen-specific CD4+ T cells, and sequencing came afterward. Having been cultured for approximately ten days, the cells underwent CD4+ T cell isolation. The CDR3 totals 16 residues. The V and J ends lost 5 bases and 0 bases, in that order; junction bases with no gene match: 4. CDR1 is SGHRS and CDR2 is YFSETQ in the germline V gene. This record comes from a study of vaccination effects on CD4 cells after COVID-19. The study's findings and limits: By a late point after vaccination, infection- and vaccine-induced clones had shrunk markedly through clonal contraction.

Libraries were prepared by immunoSEQ multiplex PCR; TCRdb keeps only in-frame clonotypes and omits some of them. The sample holds tens of thousands of clones; around 74% are singletons and the top ten take 1.5% to 2%. This clonotype originated in a human donor who received a COVID-19 vaccine. J is TRBJ2-3 and V is TRBV5-1; 12 bases align to TRBD2. The sequencing here drew on CD4+ T cells from PBMCs cultured with HCoV-229E spike peptides, taken before COVID-19 vaccination. CDR3 in amino acids: CASSFGLAGSTDTQYF. The CDR3 nucleotides read TGCGCCAGCAGTTTCGGACTAGCGGGGAGCACAGATACGCAGTATTTT.